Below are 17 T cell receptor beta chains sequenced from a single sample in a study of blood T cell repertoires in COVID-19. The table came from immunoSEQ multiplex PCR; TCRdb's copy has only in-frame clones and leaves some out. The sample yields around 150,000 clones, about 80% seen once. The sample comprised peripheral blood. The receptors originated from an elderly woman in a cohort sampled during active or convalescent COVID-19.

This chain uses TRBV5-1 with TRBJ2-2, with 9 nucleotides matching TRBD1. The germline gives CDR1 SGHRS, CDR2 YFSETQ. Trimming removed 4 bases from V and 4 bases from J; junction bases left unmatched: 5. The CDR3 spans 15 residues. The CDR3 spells CASSRDRVGTGELFF. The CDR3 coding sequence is TGCGCCAGCAGCCGGGACAGGGTTGGCACCGGGGAGCTGTTTTTT.

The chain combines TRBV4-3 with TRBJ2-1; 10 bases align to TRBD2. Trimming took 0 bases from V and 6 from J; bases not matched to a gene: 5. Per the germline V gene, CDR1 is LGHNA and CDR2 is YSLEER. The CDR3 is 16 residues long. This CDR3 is CASSQDVAGGGNEQFF. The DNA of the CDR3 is TGCGCCAGCAGCCAAGATGTAGCGGGGGGCGGCAATGAGCAGTTCTTC.

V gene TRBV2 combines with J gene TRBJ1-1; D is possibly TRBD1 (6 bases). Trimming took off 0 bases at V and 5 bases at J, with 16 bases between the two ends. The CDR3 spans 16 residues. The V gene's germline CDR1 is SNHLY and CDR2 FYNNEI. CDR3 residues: CASSEAGGPWGTEAFF. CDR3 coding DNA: TGTGCCAGCAGTGAAGCAGGGGGTCCCTGGGGGACTGAAGCTTTCTTT.

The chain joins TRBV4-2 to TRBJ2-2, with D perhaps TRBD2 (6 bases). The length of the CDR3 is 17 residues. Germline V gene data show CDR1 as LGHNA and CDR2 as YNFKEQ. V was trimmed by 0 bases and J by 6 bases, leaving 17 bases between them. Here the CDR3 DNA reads TGTGCCAGCAGCCAAGAGGCCAGACTAGTCCGGGCCGGGGAGCTGTTTTTT. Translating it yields CASSQEARLVRAGELFF.

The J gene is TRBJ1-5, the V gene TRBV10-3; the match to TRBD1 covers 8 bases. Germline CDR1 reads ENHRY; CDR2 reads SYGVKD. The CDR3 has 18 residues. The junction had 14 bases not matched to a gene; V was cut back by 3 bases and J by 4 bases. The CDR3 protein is CAISDSPVGTGENQPQHF. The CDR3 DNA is TGTGCCATCAGTGACTCTCCAGTGGGGACAGGAGAGAATCAGCCCCAGCATTTT.

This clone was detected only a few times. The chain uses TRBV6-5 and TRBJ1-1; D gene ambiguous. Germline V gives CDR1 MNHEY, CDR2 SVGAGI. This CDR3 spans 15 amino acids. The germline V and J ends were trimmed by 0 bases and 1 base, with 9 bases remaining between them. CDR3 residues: CASSYSDYRNTEAFF. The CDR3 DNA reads TGTGCCAGCAGTTACTCGGACTATAGGAACACTGAAGCTTTCTTT.

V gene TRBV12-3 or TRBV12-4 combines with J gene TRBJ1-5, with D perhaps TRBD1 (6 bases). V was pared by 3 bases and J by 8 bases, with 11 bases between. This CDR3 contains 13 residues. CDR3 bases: TGTGCCAGCAGTTTGGGGGCTTGGGAGCCCCAGCATTTT. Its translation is CASSLGAWEPQHF.

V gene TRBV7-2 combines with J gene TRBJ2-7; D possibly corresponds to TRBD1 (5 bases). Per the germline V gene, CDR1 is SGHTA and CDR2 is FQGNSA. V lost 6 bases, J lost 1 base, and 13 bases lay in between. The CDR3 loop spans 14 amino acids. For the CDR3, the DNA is TGTGCCAGCAGTTACCTAGGGGATTCCTACGAGCAGTACGTC. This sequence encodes CASSYLGDSYEQYV.

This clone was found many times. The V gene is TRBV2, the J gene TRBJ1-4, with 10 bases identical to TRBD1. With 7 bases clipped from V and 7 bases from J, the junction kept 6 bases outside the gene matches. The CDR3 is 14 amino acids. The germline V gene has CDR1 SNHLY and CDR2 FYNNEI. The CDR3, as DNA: TGTGCCAGCAACCGGGACAGGGGTTTTGAAAAACTGTTTTTT. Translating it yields CASNRDRGFEKLFF.

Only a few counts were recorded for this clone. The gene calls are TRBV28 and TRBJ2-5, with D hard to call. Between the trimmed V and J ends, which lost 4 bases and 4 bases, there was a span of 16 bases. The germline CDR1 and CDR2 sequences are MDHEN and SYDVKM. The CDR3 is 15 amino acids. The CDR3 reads CASSSSGVQAETQYF. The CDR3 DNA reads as TGTGCCAGCAGTTCCTCTGGAGTCCAAGCAGAGACCCAGTACTTC.

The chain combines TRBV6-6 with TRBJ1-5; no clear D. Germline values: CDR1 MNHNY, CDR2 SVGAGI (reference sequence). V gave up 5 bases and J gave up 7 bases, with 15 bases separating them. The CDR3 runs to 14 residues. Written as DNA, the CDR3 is TGTGCCAGCAGTAGTACGAGGGAGTACCAGCCCCAGCATTTT. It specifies CASSSTREYQPQHF.

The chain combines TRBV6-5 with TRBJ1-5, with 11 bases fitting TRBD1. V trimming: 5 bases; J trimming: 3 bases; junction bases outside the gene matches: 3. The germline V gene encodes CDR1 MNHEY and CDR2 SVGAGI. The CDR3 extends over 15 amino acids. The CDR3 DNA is TGTGCCAGCAGTAGGGACAGGGGGTTCAATCAGCCCCAGCATTTT. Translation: CASSRDRGFNQPQHF.

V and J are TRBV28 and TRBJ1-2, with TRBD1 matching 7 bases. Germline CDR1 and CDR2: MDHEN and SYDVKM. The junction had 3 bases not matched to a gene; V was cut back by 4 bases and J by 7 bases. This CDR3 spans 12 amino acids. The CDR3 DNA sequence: TGTGCCAGCAGTTACGACAGGGTTGGCTACACCTTC. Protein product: CASSYDRVGYTF.

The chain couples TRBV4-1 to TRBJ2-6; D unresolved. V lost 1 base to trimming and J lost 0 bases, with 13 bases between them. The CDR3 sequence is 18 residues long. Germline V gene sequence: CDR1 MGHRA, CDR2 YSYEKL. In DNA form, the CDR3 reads TGCGCCAGCAGCCAAGTAACCTTTCTTAGCTCTGGGGCCAACGTCCTGACTTTC. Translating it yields CASSQVTFLSSGANVLTF.

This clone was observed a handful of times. In nucleotides, the CDR3 is TGCGCCAGCAGCCAAGTAGGACAGGGAGGAGAGACCCAGTACTTC. It codes for CASSQVGQGGETQYF. The J gene is TRBJ2-5, the V gene TRBV4-1, with 8 positions matching TRBD1. Unmatched junction bases numbered 5, after V lost 1 base and J lost 4 bases. The CDR3 runs 15 residues. Germline CDR1 and CDR2: MGHRA and YSYEKL.

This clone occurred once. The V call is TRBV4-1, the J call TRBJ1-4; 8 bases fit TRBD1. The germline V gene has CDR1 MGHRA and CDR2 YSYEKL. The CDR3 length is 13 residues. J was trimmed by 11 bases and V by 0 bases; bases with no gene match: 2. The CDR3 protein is CASSQENRGKLFF. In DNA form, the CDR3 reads TGCGCCAGCAGCCAAGAGAACAGGGGGAAACTGTTTTTT.

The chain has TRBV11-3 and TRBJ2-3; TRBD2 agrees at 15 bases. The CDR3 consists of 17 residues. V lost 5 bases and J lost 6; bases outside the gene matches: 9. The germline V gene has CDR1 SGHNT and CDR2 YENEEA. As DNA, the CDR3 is TGTGCCAGCAGCCTCCGGACTAGCGGGGGGGCCTCCGATACGCAGTATTTT. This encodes CASSLRTSGGASDTQYF.